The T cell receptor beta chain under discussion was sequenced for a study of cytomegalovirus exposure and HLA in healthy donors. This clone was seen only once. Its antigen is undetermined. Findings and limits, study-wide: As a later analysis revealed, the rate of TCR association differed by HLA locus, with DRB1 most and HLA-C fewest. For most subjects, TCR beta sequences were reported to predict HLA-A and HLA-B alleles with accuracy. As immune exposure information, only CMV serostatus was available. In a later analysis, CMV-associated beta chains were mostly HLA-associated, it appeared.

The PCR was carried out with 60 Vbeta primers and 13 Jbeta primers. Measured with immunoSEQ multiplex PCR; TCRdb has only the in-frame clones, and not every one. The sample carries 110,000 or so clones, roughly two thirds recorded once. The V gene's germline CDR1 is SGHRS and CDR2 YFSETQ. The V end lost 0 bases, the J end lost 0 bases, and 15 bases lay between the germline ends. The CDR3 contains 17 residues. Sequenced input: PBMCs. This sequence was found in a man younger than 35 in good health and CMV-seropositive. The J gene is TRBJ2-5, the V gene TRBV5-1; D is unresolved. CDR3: CASSLAWSNPYQETQYF. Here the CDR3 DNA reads TGCGCCAGCAGCTTGGCATGGAGTAACCCGTACCAAGAGACCCAGTACTTC.